These 30 T cell receptor beta chains were sequenced from one sample in a study of cytotoxic CD8 clonotypes in ibrutinib-treated CLL. Profiled with immunoSEQ multiplex PCR; TCRdb holds only in-frame clones, not every one. The sample includes some 200,000 clones, 70% of them seen just once. The sequences come from PBMCs, collected after 12 months of ibrutinib treatment. The receptors originated from a human donor with chronic lymphocytic leukemia.

This clone was counted only a few times. V gene TRBV7-2 combines with J gene TRBJ1-5, with D uncertain. Germline V gene data show CDR1 as SGHTA and CDR2 as FQGNSA. The length of the CDR3 is 12 residues. V lost 5 bases and J 9 bases, leaving 11 bases between the germline ends. The CDR3 DNA follows: TGTGCCAGCAGCCCCCGGTATCTGCCCCAGCATTTT. Protein sequence: CASSPRYLPQHF.

The chain is built from TRBV5-8 and TRBJ2-7; 11 bases map to TRBD2. CDR1 and CDR2 from the germline V gene are SGHTS and YDEGEE. The CDR3 sequence is 16 residues long. The V and J ends lost 3 bases and 0 bases, in that order; junction bases with no gene match: 5. CDR3 nucleotides: TGTGCCAGCAGCTCGGGACTAGCGGATAGCTCCTACGAGCAGTACTTC. It specifies CASSSGLADSSYEQYF.

This clone was seen only a few times. This chain uses TRBV5-1 with TRBJ2-3; a possible D gene is TRBD1 (5 bases). This CDR3 is 13 amino acids long. Trimming cost V 3 bases and J 3 bases, with 8 bases left between them. The germline CDR1 and CDR2 sequences are SGHRS and YFSETQ. The CDR3 sequence: CASSSGSTDTQYF. CDR3 nucleotides: TGCGCCAGCAGCTCAGGGTCGACAGATACGCAGTATTTT.

J is TRBJ1-5 and V is TRBV18, with D tentatively TRBD1 (6 bases). The CDR3 has 16 amino acids. V lost 3 bases and J lost 8, with 20 bases in between. The germline V gene has CDR1 KGHSH and CDR2 LQKENI. CDR3 loop: CASSPQVRGAEEPQHF. The CDR3 DNA follows: TGTGCCAGCTCACCCCAGGTGAGGGGGGCAGAGGAGCCCCAGCATTTT.

The genes are TRBV27 and TRBJ2-7, with TRBD1 identical over 8 bases. This CDR3 comprises 15 residues. CDR1 MNHEY and CDR2 SMNVEV come from the germline V gene (reference sequence). Unmatched junction bases numbered 8, after V lost 5 bases and J lost 2 bases. The CDR3 DNA sequence: TGTGCCAGCAGTAGAGCCGGGACAGGTACCTACGAGCAGTACTTC. Its translation: CASSRAGTGTYEQYF.

The chain carries TRBV4-2 and TRBJ2-1, with 12 nucleotides matching TRBD2. Germline CDR1 and CDR2: LGHNA and YNFKEQ. This CDR3 spans 18 amino acids. With V trimmed by 0 bases and J by 7 bases, 10 bases remained unmatched. The CDR3 here is CASSQEGGLAGSGNEQFF. For the CDR3, the DNA is TGTGCCAGCAGCCAAGAGGGTGGACTAGCGGGATCGGGTAATGAGCAGTTCTTC.

This clone was observed a single time. This chain uses TRBV13 with TRBJ2-1; 10 nucleotides line up with TRBD2. The germline CDR1 and CDR2 sequences are PRHDT and FYEKMQ (reference sequence). Trimming took 3 bases from V and 8 from J; bases not matched to a gene: 16. The CDR3 runs 18 residues. The CDR3: CASSFNPLTSGPPHEQFF. The CDR3 DNA sequence: TGTGCCAGCAGCTTCAATCCTCTGACTAGCGGGCCCCCCCATGAGCAGTTCTTC.

The chain couples TRBV13 to TRBJ2-7; D is uncertain. The germline V gene has CDR1 PRHDT and CDR2 FYEKMQ (reference sequence). The V end lost 5 bases, the J end lost 0 bases, and 14 bases lay between the germline ends. The CDR3 consists of 15 residues. Here the CDR3 DNA reads TGTGCCAGCAGCCCCGAACAGAACGACTCCTACGAGCAGTACTTC. It specifies CASSPEQNDSYEQYF.

V and J are TRBV4-3 and TRBJ2-1; 11 nucleotides agree with TRBD2. CDR1 is LGHNA, CDR2 YSLEER, per germline. The CDR3 runs to 15 residues. Germline trimming cut 3 bases from V and 8 bases from J; bases unmatched to any gene: 6. The CDR3 DNA reads as TGCGCCAGCAGCCAGAGACTAGCGGGAACCCATGAGCAGTTCTTC. Protein product: CASSQRLAGTHEQFF.

There are a few counts of this clone. The chain recombines TRBV5-1 with TRBJ2-2; D tentatively reads TRBD1 or TRBD2 (6 bases each). Trimming took 4 bases from V and 0 from J, leaving 16 bases between them. This CDR3 contains 17 residues. Germline V gene data show CDR1 as SGHRS and CDR2 as YFSETQ. DNA for the CDR3: TGCGCCAGCAGCAAATTCGGGGGCGCGACGAACACCGGGGAGCTGTTTTTT. Translating gives CASSKFGGATNTGELFF.

V is TRBV7-2 and J is TRBJ2-7; 9 nucleotides align to TRBD2. The V segment lost 5 bases and the J segment 2 bases; nucleotides outside the gene matches: 10. The CDR3 consists of 16 residues. CDR1 is SGHTA and CDR2 is FQGNSA in the germline V gene. CDR3 protein: CASSRPGVAGAYEQYF. The CDR3 DNA sequence: TGTGCCAGCAGCCGACCGGGGGTAGCGGGAGCCTACGAGCAGTACTTC. Complete variable domain (other parts from reference TRBV7-2 and TRBJ2-7): GAGVSQSPSNKVTEKGKDVELRCDPISGHTALYWYRQSLGQGLEFLIYFQGNSAPDKSGLPSDRFSAERTGGSVSTLTIQRTQQEDSAVYLCASSRPGVAGAYEQYFGPGTRLTVT.

The chain's CDR3 is CASSYTGFEQFF. CDR3 nucleotide sequence: TGTGCCAGCAGTTACACAGGGTTTGAGCAGTTCTTC. This sequence joins TRBV6-6 and TRBJ2-1; a weak D match, TRBD1 (6 bases). Germline CDR1 reads MNHNY; CDR2 reads SVGAGI (reference sequence). Trimming shortened V by 2 bases and J by 9 bases, and 8 bases separated the two germline ends. The CDR3 loop spans 12 amino acids.

This clone has a handful of counts. This sequence joins TRBV28 and TRBJ1-2, with a tentative D call TRBD1 (5 bases). In germline, CDR1 is MDHEN, CDR2 SYDVKM. The CDR3 runs 12 residues. V was trimmed by 5 bases and J by 7 bases, leaving 11 bases between them. The CDR3 loop is CASSTSQGGYTF. As DNA, the CDR3 is TGTGCCAGCAGTACCAGCCAGGGTGGCTACACCTTC.

This rearrangement joins TRBV30 to TRBJ2-1, with 7 bases fitting TRBD1. This CDR3 region has 15 residues. Trimming at V came to 6 bases and at J to 3 bases, leaving 11 bases not matched to a gene. Germline-derived CDR1 and CDR2 are GTSNPN and SVGIG (reference sequence). CDR3 protein: CACETGQPGYNEQFF. The CDR3, as DNA: TGTGCCTGCGAGACGGGACAGCCGGGCTACAATGAGCAGTTCTTC.

This clone has only a few counts. The rearrangement joins TRBV29-1 to TRBJ1-2; D is possibly TRBD1 (6 bases). CDR3 length equals 12 residues. The germline V gene has CDR1 SQVTM and CDR2 ANQGSEA. V was pared by 4 bases and J by 6 bases, with 12 bases between. CDR3 DNA sequence: TGCAGCGTTGTTACAGGGTATCATGGCTACACCTTC. Residues: CSVVTGYHGYTF.

The chain links TRBV27 to TRBJ1-2; D is uncertain. Germline V gene data show CDR1 as MNHEY and CDR2 as SMNVEV (reference sequence). The CDR3 covers 14 residues. V was pared by 6 bases and J by 4 bases, with 15 bases between. In DNA form, the CDR3 reads TGTGCCAGCAGGTATCCAGGCAGTCCCTATGGCTACACCTTC. Its protein is CASRYPGSPYGYTF.

The rearrangement uses TRBV11-3 and TRBJ1-3; D gene unclear. CDR3 size: 15 residues. Trimming took off 8 bases at V and 0 bases at J, with 14 bases between the two ends. Germline CDR1 and CDR2: SGHNT and YENEEA. The CDR3 sequence: CASQAGPYSGNTIYF. As DNA, the CDR3 is TGTGCCAGCCAGGCGGGCCCCTACTCTGGAAACACCATATATTTT.

This sequence joins TRBV5-1 and TRBJ1-1; weak D call: TRBD1 (5 bases). Germline V gene lookup returns CDR1 SGHRS and CDR2 YFSETQ. The CDR3 covers 15 residues. V was clipped by 4 bases and J by 6 bases, with 19 bases between them. The CDR3 sequence is CASSPSRGPVSEAFF. The DNA of the CDR3 is TGCGCCAGCAGCCCCTCACGGGGACCGGTTTCTGAAGCTTTCTTT.

This clone occurred many times. In DNA, the CDR3 is TGCGCCAGCAGCTGGTCCGGGACTACCTACGAGCAGTACTTC. Encoded protein: CASSWSGTTYEQYF. The V gene is TRBV5-1, the J gene TRBJ2-7; TRBD2 matches at 7 bases. There are 14 residues in the CDR3. Germline loops: CDR1 SGHRS, CDR2 YFSETQ. The ends lost 3 bases at V and 2 bases at J; junction bases unmatched: 5.

This chain connects TRBV30 to TRBJ1-1; unclear D gene. The CDR3 is 13 residues long. The ends were cut back, 6 bases at V and 4 bases at J, with 15 bases in the middle. Germline loops: CDR1 GTSNPN, CDR2 SVGIG (reference sequence). Here the CDR3 reads CACMVGRGTEAFF. For the CDR3, the DNA is TGTGCCTGCATGGTGGGCAGAGGCACTGAAGCTTTCTTT.

This sequence joins TRBV25-1 and TRBJ1-4; D gene unclear. Germline lookup yields CDR1 MGHDK and CDR2 SYGVNS. V shed 3 bases and J shed 5 bases, with 16 bases lying between them. This CDR3 has 16 residues. In nucleotides, the CDR3 is TGTGCCAGCAGTGATTACCTCAAGGGTAGAAATGAAAAACTGTTTTTT. Translated, it gives CASSDYLKGRNEKLFF.

This clone was found many times. The chain carries TRBV15 and TRBJ2-7, with TRBD1 matching 11 bases. CDR3 length equals 14 residues. Looked up from germline, CDR1 is LNHNV and CDR2 is YYDKDF (reference sequence). Trimming at V came to 2 bases and at J to 5 bases, leaving 2 bases not matched to a gene. The CDR3, as DNA: TGTGCCACCAGCAGACGGACAGGGGGCAACGAGCAGTACTTC. Amino acids: CATSRRTGGNEQYF.

This chain uses TRBV30 with TRBJ2-3, with TRBD2 identical over 11 bases. Germline lookup yields CDR1 GTSNPN and CDR2 SVGIG (reference sequence). The CDR3 covers 15 residues. With V trimmed by 1 base and J by 6 bases, 6 bases remained unmatched. The CDR3 DNA follows: TGTGCCTGGAGTGGAACTAGCGGGAGTTACGATACGCAGTATTTT. Translating it yields CAWSGTSGSYDTQYF.

The chain links TRBV7-2 to TRBJ1-2, with D hard to call. The germline V gene encodes CDR1 SGHTA and CDR2 FQGNSA. Trimming shortened V by 0 bases and J by 7 bases, and 6 bases separated the two germline ends. There are 12 residues in the CDR3. In DNA, the CDR3 is TGTGCCAGCAGCTTAGCCGTGGGTGGCTACACCTTC. It translates to CASSLAVGGYTF.

This clone was recorded many times. The rearrangement uses TRBV5-4 and TRBJ2-2; D gene uncertain. The CDR3 length is 15 residues. Germline V CDR1 and CDR2: SGHNT, YYREEE (reference sequence). The V and J ends lost 5 bases and 4 bases respectively, with 15 bases between them. The CDR3 spells CASSAPDHFTGELFF. CDR3 coding DNA: TGTGCCAGCAGTGCCCCGGACCACTTCACCGGGGAGCTGTTTTTT.

The chain carries TRBV5-1 and TRBJ2-2; D is perhaps TRBD1 or TRBD2 (5 bases each). This CDR3 region has 15 residues. V lost 7 bases to trimming and J lost 0 bases, with 13 bases between them. The germline V gene encodes CDR1 SGHRS and CDR2 YFSETQ. CDR3 loop: CASRLGTANTGELFF. The CDR3 nucleotides read TGCGCCAGCCGTCTCGGGACGGCGAACACCGGGGAGCTGTTTTTT.

This clone came up a few times. This sample also contains other DNA sequences that code for the same CDR3. The chain joins TRBV5-1 to TRBJ1-6; D not certain. The V end was cut by 0 bases, the J end by 0 bases, with 7 bases between. The CDR3 extends over 16 amino acids. Germline loops: CDR1 SGHRS, CDR2 YFSETQ. This chain's CDR3 is CASSLGLSSYNSPLHF. As DNA, the CDR3 is TGCGCCAGCAGCTTGGGACTGAGCTCCTATAATTCACCCCTCCACTTT.

This rearrangement joins TRBV2 to TRBJ1-1, with D hard to call. Germline loops: CDR1 SNHLY, CDR2 FYNNEI. V shed 7 bases and J shed 5 bases, with 11 bases lying between them. The CDR3 runs to 12 residues. The CDR3 bases are TGTGCCAGCATCCGTCTTACGACTGAAGCTTTCTTT. Protein sequence: CASIRLTTEAFF.

The rearrangement joins TRBV25-1 to TRBJ2-7; 8 nucleotides match TRBD1. With V trimmed by 0 bases and J by 7 bases, 11 bases remained unmatched. CDR1 is MGHDK and CDR2 is SYGVNS in the germline V gene. CDR3 size: 16 residues. CDR3 amino acids: CASSEYLGQGAREQYF. Here the CDR3 DNA reads TGTGCCAGCAGTGAATATTTGGGGCAGGGGGCTAGGGAGCAGTACTTC.

The chain has TRBV4-1 and TRBJ2-1; 9 bases fit TRBD2. CDR1 MGHRA and CDR2 YSYEKL come from the germline V gene. V lost 4 bases and J lost 10; bases outside the gene matches: 14. This CDR3 has 16 amino acids. The CDR3 protein is CASSPPTSGPDGEQFF. The CDR3 region has the DNA TGCGCCAGCAGCCCACCGACTAGCGGCCCGGACGGCGAGCAGTTCTTC.